Shown below are 8 T cell receptor beta chains from a single sample sequenced in a study of prognosis after radiotherapy for stage I lung cancer. Two-round multiplex PCR amplified TCR beta CDR3 from genomic DNA. Primers were specific to each TRBV and TRBJ gene in first-round PCR. TCRdb fed the multiplex PCR reads into MiXCR, producing one record per CDR3 protein. The sample has about 35,000 distinct CDR3 sequences; more than 30% are singletons. This specimen consisted of PBMCs, obtained before or after stereotactic body radiation therapy (not recorded which). The receptors originated from a donor over 45 with non-small cell lung cancer.

This clonotype was seen ten or more times. The rearrangement joins TRBV5-1 to TRBJ2-2; 7 bases fit TRBD1. The length of the CDR3 is 15 residues. Losses at the gene ends were 4 bases for V and 0 bases for J; bases not matched to a gene: 3. Germline CDR1 and CDR2: SGHRS and YFSETQ. CDR3: CASSRQGSNTGELFF. The CDR3 bases are TGCGCCAGCAGCCGACAGGGCTCGAACACCGGGGAGCTGTTTTTT.

By share, this clonotype ranks as medium-sized. The chain couples TRBV6-1 to TRBJ1-3; 7 bases agree with TRBD1. CDR3 length equals 14 residues. Germline assignment: CDR1 MNHNS and CDR2 SASEGT. The ends lost 4 bases at V and 11 bases at J; junction bases unmatched: 11. The CDR3 nucleotides read TGTGCCAGCAGTGTCTCCAGGGGGAGAGATGCCATATATTTT. This encodes CASSVSRGRDAIYF.

This clonotype qualifies as medium-sized. The rearrangement links TRBV12-3 or TRBV12-4 to TRBJ1-6; 8 bases are a match to TRBD1. V was clipped by 4 bases and J by 7 bases; unmatched bases: 3. This CDR3 is built from 14 residues. The CDR3 here is CASSSQGANSPLHF. CDR3 bases: TGTGCCAGCAGTTCTCAGGGGGCCAATTCACCCCTCCACTTT.

By sample fraction, this clonotype is medium-sized. Written as DNA, the CDR3 is TGTGCCAGCAGCGGACAGTTTAACACCGGGGAGCTGTTTTTT. Protein product: CASSGQFNTGELFF. The chain links TRBV6-1 to TRBJ2-2; tentative D call: TRBD1 (6 bases). The CDR3 is made up of 14 amino acids. The V end was cut by 6 bases, the J end by 2 bases, with 10 bases between. Germline values: CDR1 MNHNS, CDR2 SASEGT.

This clonotype was counted at least ten times. V and J are TRBV18 and TRBJ1-2; 8 bases are shared with TRBD1. Germline CDR1 is KGHSH and CDR2 is LQKENI. This CDR3 comprises 16 residues. Trimming at V came to 3 bases and at J to 2 bases, leaving 8 bases not matched to a gene. CDR3 sequence: CASSPETGDLNYGYTF. In nucleotides, the CDR3 is TGTGCCAGCTCACCGGAGACAGGGGACCTAAACTATGGCTACACCTTC.

Comments on this clonotype: A far more abundant clone sits one base away, making this likely a read error. The rearrangement joins TRBV6-9 to TRBJ1-1, with 7 bases that match TRBD1. The CDR3 spans 14 residues. Per germline, CDR1 MNHGY and CDR2 SVAAGI. CDR3 nucleotides: TGTGTCAGCATAGGGGACAGCATGAACACTGAAGCTTTCTTT. Amino acids: CVSIGDSMNTEAFF.

This clonotype was seen ten or more times. The chain uses TRBV20-1 and TRBJ1-2; TRBD1 might be the D (5 bases). Trimming took 4 bases from V and 8 from J, leaving 17 bases between them. Germline CDR1 is DFQATT and CDR2 is SNEGSKA (reference sequence). The CDR3 is 13 residues long. The CDR3 loop is CSATMGTVWGYTF. As DNA, the CDR3 is TGCAGTGCTACAATGGGGACGGTCTGGGGCTACACCTTC.

A word on this clonotype: A clone one base away is much larger, so this may be a read error. This chain uses TRBV4-1 with TRBJ2-1; D gene ambiguous. Germline V CDR1 and CDR2: MGHRA, YSYEKL. This CDR3 is built from 16 residues. The ends were cut back, 4 bases at V and 5 bases at J, with 18 bases in the middle. The CDR3 protein is CASSPGLVAINNEQFF. The DNA of the CDR3 is TGCGCCAGCAGCCCTGGGCTGGTCGCCATCAACAATGAGCAGTTCTTC.